These T cell receptor beta chains were read from a single sample in a study of graft-versus-host responses after intestinal transplantation. Measured with immunoSEQ multiplex PCR; TCRdb has only the in-frame clones, and not every one. Of more than 70,000 clones in the sample, roughly 92% are singletons; the top ten hold around 0.44%. No antigen has been assigned to these receptors. Material: unstimulated CD8+ T cells sorted from spleen or lymph node cells, obtained before transplant. The source of these receptors is a human donor who was the organ donor for an intestinal transplant. The CDR3 runs from the conserved cysteine through the conserved F or W. Each record gives: D gene, J gene, V gene, clone size, CDR3 protein, CDR3 DNA. The D gene is left open where the match is weak. Not all rows give a size; the values are once, few, many and, for expanded clones, a class.

d_gene: TRBD2; j_gene: TRBJ2-7; v_gene: TRBV4-1; abundance: -; CDR3aa: CASSQGGVSYEQYF; CDR3nt: TGCGCCAGCAGCCAGGGAGGGGTTTCCTACGAGCAGTACTTC
d_gene: TRBD1; j_gene: TRBJ2-7; v_gene: TRBV9; abundance: -; CDR3aa: CASSATTGFYEQYF; CDR3nt: TGTGCCAGCAGCGCAACGACAGGGTTCTACGAGCAGTACTTC
d_gene: -; j_gene: TRBJ1-1; v_gene: TRBV27; abundance: -; CDR3aa: CASSLNLATEAFF; CDR3nt: TGTGCCAGCAGTTTAAACCTAGCCACTGAAGCTTTCTTT
d_gene: -; j_gene: TRBJ1-6; v_gene: TRBV4-3; abundance: -; CDR3aa: CASSKDLNSPLHF; CDR3nt: TGCGCCAGCAGCAAGGACTTAAATTCACCCCTCCACTTT
d_gene: -; j_gene: TRBJ2-7; v_gene: TRBV7-9; abundance: few; CDR3aa: CASSIHYEQYF; CDR3nt: TGTGCCAGCAGCATCCATTACGAGCAGTACTTC
d_gene: TRBD2; j_gene: TRBJ2-3; v_gene: TRBV5-4; abundance: -; CDR3aa: CASSLDLAGGQTDTQYF; CDR3nt: TGTGCCAGCAGCTTGGACCTAGCGGGGGGGCAGACAGATACGCAGTATTTT
d_gene: TRBD1; j_gene: TRBJ2-3; v_gene: TRBV11-2; abundance: -; CDR3aa: CASNTNRGGITDTQYF; CDR3nt: TGTGCCAGCAATACAAACAGGGGTGGAATCACAGATACGCAGTATTTT
d_gene: -; j_gene: TRBJ2-7; v_gene: TRBV6-1; abundance: -; CDR3aa: CASSETGTNEQYF; CDR3nt: TGTGCCAGCAGTGAAACAGGGACCAACGAGCAGTACTTC
d_gene: -; j_gene: TRBJ1-4; v_gene: TRBV27; abundance: -; CDR3aa: CASSLPGVGEKLFF; CDR3nt: TGTGCCAGCAGTCTCCCAGGTGTCGGTGAAAAACTGTTTTTT
d_gene: -; j_gene: TRBJ2-7; v_gene: TRBV7-2; abundance: -; CDR3aa: CASSSLDIYEQYF; CDR3nt: TGTGCCAGCAGCTCGCTGGACATTTACGAGCAGTACTTC
d_gene: TRBD2; j_gene: TRBJ2-5; v_gene: TRBV2; abundance: -; CDR3aa: CASRRTSGGLKETQYF; CDR3nt: TGTGCCAGCAGACGGACTAGCGGGGGGCTTAAAGAGACCCAGTACTTC
d_gene: -; j_gene: TRBJ2-3; v_gene: TRBV7-2; abundance: -; CDR3aa: CASSSPLGGPQNTQYF; CDR3nt: TGTGCCAGCAGCTCCCCCTTGGGGGGGCCCCAAAACACGCAGTATTTT
d_gene: -; j_gene: TRBJ1-2; v_gene: TRBV7-6; abundance: -; CDR3aa: CASSLKTGYGYTF; CDR3nt: TGTGCCAGCAGCTTAAAAACGGGCTATGGCTACACCTTC
d_gene: TRBD1; j_gene: TRBJ1-4; v_gene: TRBV5-4; abundance: -; CDR3aa: CASSSSGTENEKLFF; CDR3nt: TGTGCCAGCAGCTCTTCCGGGACAGAGAATGAAAAACTGTTTTTT
d_gene: -; j_gene: TRBJ2-7; v_gene: TRBV28; abundance: -; CDR3aa: CASSPSEARDEQYF; CDR3nt: TGTGCCAGCAGCCCATCTGAGGCGCGGGACGAGCAGTACTTC
d_gene: TRBD1; j_gene: TRBJ1-1; v_gene: TRBV4-3; abundance: once; CDR3aa: CASSQDQGATEAFF; CDR3nt: TGCGCCAGCAGCCAAGACCAGGGGGCCACTGAAGCTTTCTTT
d_gene: TRBD1; j_gene: TRBJ2-1; v_gene: TRBV4-3; abundance: -; CDR3aa: CASSPGTGMTSYNEQFF; CDR3nt: TGCGCCAGCAGCCCAGGGACAGGGATGACCTCCTACAATGAGCAGTTCTTC
d_gene: TRBD1; j_gene: TRBJ1-1; v_gene: TRBV9; abundance: few; CDR3aa: CASSAGGTEAFF; CDR3nt: TGTGCCAGCAGCGCAGGGGGCACTGAAGCTTTCTTT
d_gene: -; j_gene: TRBJ2-5; v_gene: TRBV6-6; abundance: few; CDR3aa: CASSYGPGFSQETQYF; CDR3nt: TGTGCCAGCAGTTACGGCCCAGGGTTTAGCCAAGAGACCCAGTACTTC
d_gene: TRBD2; j_gene: TRBJ2-2; v_gene: TRBV7-9; abundance: -; CDR3aa: CDSSPRSPSGGANGELFF; CDR3nt: TGTGACAGCAGCCCCCGATCCCCTAGCGGGGGGGCGAACGGGGAGCTGTTTTTT
d_gene: TRBD1; j_gene: TRBJ1-3; v_gene: TRBV27; abundance: -; CDR3aa: CASSLTGTEGNTIYF; CDR3nt: TGTGCCAGCAGTTTAACGGGGACAGAAGGAAACACCATATATTTT
d_gene: TRBD2; j_gene: TRBJ2-1; v_gene: TRBV19; abundance: -; CDR3aa: CASNPSGGANNEQFF; CDR3nt: TGTGCCAGTAACCCTAGCGGGGGGGCGAATAATGAGCAGTTCTTC
d_gene: -; j_gene: TRBJ1-1; v_gene: TRBV11-2; abundance: -; CDR3aa: CASSLTLGETEAFF; CDR3nt: TGTGCCAGCAGCTTAACCTTAGGGGAAACTGAAGCTTTCTTT
d_gene: -; j_gene: TRBJ2-7; v_gene: TRBV2; abundance: -; CDR3aa: CATHRELQYF; CDR3nt: TGTGCGACCCACAGGGAATTGCAGTACTTC
d_gene: -; j_gene: TRBJ2-7; v_gene: TRBV11-2; abundance: -; CDR3aa: CASSIGTVSEQYF; CDR3nt: TGTGCCAGCAGTATCGGGACTGTATCCGAGCAGTACTTC
d_gene: TRBD1; j_gene: TRBJ2-7; v_gene: TRBV19; abundance: -; CDR3aa: CASSSRTGAEQYF; CDR3nt: TGTGCCAGTAGTTCGCGTACAGGGGCCGAGCAGTACTTC
d_gene: TRBD1; j_gene: TRBJ1-4; v_gene: TRBV7-9; abundance: -; CDR3aa: CASSLLDRGGEKLFF; CDR3nt: TGTGCCAGCAGCTTACTGGACAGGGGTGGTGAAAAACTGTTTTTT
d_gene: TRBD1; j_gene: TRBJ2-3; v_gene: TRBV7-2; abundance: -; CDR3aa: CASSLVSGDRTDTQYF; CDR3nt: TGTGCCAGCAGCTTAGTTTCAGGGGACAGGACTGATACGCAGTATTTT
d_gene: -; j_gene: TRBJ1-2; v_gene: TRBV5-5; abundance: medium-sized; CDR3aa: CASSLDPGVYGYTF; CDR3nt: TGTGCCAGCAGCTTGGACCCAGGGGTCTATGGCTACACCTTC
d_gene: -; j_gene: TRBJ2-1; v_gene: TRBV14; abundance: -; CDR3aa: CASSQEEIAVNEQFF; CDR3nt: TGTGCCAGCAGCCAAGAAGAAATAGCGGTTAATGAGCAGTTCTTC
d_gene: TRBD2; j_gene: TRBJ2-7; v_gene: TRBV9; abundance: -; CDR3aa: CASSVDGGASNEQYF; CDR3nt: TGTGCCAGCAGCGTAGACGGGGGGGCCTCGAACGAGCAGTACTTC
d_gene: TRBD1; j_gene: TRBJ1-5; v_gene: TRBV7-3; abundance: -; CDR3aa: CASSFDRVNQPQHF; CDR3nt: TGTGCCAGCAGCTTTGACAGGGTCAATCAGCCCCAGCATTTT
d_gene: -; j_gene: TRBJ1-1; v_gene: TRBV7-9; abundance: -; CDR3aa: CASSSLTGVNTEAFF; CDR3nt: TGTGCCAGCAGCTCCTTGACAGGAGTGAACACTGAAGCTTTCTTT
d_gene: -; j_gene: TRBJ2-7; v_gene: TRBV19; abundance: -; CDR3aa: CASEGDGYEQYF; CDR3nt: TGTGCCAGCGAGGGGGACGGCTACGAGCAGTACTTC
d_gene: TRBD1; j_gene: TRBJ2-3; v_gene: TRBV19; abundance: -; CDR3aa: CATEQGTDTQYF; CDR3nt: TGTGCCACCGAACAGGGGACAGATACGCAGTATTTT
d_gene: TRBD1; j_gene: TRBJ1-4; v_gene: TRBV30; abundance: once; CDR3aa: CAILQGATGEKLFF; CDR3nt: TGTGCCATTCTACAGGGGGCGACGGGTGAAAAACTGTTTTTT
d_gene: -; j_gene: TRBJ2-2; v_gene: TRBV29-1; abundance: -; CDR3aa: CSVCIQDKPNTGELFF; CDR3nt: TGCAGCGTTTGTATCCAGGACAAACCGAACACCGGGGAGCTGTTTTTT
d_gene: TRBD1; j_gene: TRBJ1-2; v_gene: TRBV9; abundance: once; CDR3aa: CASSGGTGANYGYTF; CDR3nt: TGTGCCAGCAGCGGGGGGACAGGGGCTAACTATGGCTACACCTTC
d_gene: -; j_gene: TRBJ2-5; v_gene: TRBV7-8; abundance: once; CDR3aa: CAILGGGRETQYF; CDR3nt: TGTGCCATCCTAGGGGGGGGGAGAGAGACCCAGTACTTC
d_gene: TRBD1; j_gene: TRBJ2-7; v_gene: TRBV28; abundance: -; CDR3aa: CASSSGTGPYEQYF; CDR3nt: TGTGCCAGCAGTTCCGGGACAGGACCCTACGAGCAGTACTTC
d_gene: TRBD1; j_gene: TRBJ2-2; v_gene: TRBV7-9; abundance: -; CDR3aa: CASGGQLYTGELFF; CDR3nt: TGTGCCAGCGGGGGACAGCTATACACCGGGGAGCTGTTTTTT
d_gene: TRBD2; j_gene: TRBJ2-2; v_gene: TRBV2; abundance: -; CDR3aa: CASKWGGTGELFF; CDR3nt: TGTGCCAGCAAGTGGGGGGGTACCGGGGAGCTGTTTTTT
d_gene: TRBD2; j_gene: TRBJ2-7; v_gene: TRBV7-2; abundance: -; CDR3aa: CASSSPGLAYEQYF; CDR3nt: TGTGCCAGCAGCTCCCCGGGACTAGCGTACGAGCAGTACTTC
d_gene: TRBD1; j_gene: TRBJ1-3; v_gene: TRBV29-1; abundance: -; CDR3aa: CSGYRGAGNTIYF; CDR3nt: TGCAGCGGCTACAGGGGTGCTGGAAACACCATATATTTT
d_gene: TRBD2; j_gene: TRBJ2-1; v_gene: TRBV7-3; abundance: -; CDR3aa: CASSSRLAEYNEQFF; CDR3nt: TGTGCCAGCAGCTCCCGACTAGCTGAGTACAATGAGCAGTTCTTC
d_gene: TRBD2; j_gene: TRBJ2-5; v_gene: TRBV5-1; abundance: -; CDR3aa: CASSLPGTSGGSLQETQYF; CDR3nt: TGCGCCAGCAGCTTGCCCGGGACTAGCGGGGGGTCACTGCAAGAGACCCAGTACTTC
d_gene: TRBD1; j_gene: TRBJ2-7; v_gene: TRBV7-9; abundance: -; CDR3aa: CASSLAGQGAYEQYF; CDR3nt: TGTGCCAGCAGCTTAGCGGGACAGGGAGCCTACGAGCAGTACTTC
d_gene: -; j_gene: TRBJ1-1; v_gene: TRBV7-9; abundance: -; CDR3aa: CASSFRTEAFF; CDR3nt: TGTGCCAGCAGCTTCCGCACTGAAGCTTTCTTT
d_gene: -; j_gene: TRBJ2-1; v_gene: TRBV7-9; abundance: once; CDR3aa: CASSFLDKYNEQFF; CDR3nt: TGTGCCAGCAGCTTCTTGGACAAGTACAATGAGCAGTTCTTC
d_gene: TRBD2; j_gene: TRBJ2-1; v_gene: TRBV9; abundance: -; CDR3aa: CASSVSGTSGGYNEQFF; CDR3nt: TGTGCCAGCAGCGTATCCGGGACTAGCGGGGGGTACAATGAGCAGTTCTTC
d_gene: -; j_gene: TRBJ1-5; v_gene: TRBV7-9; abundance: few; CDR3aa: CASRGGDSNQPQHF; CDR3nt: TGTGCCAGCAGAGGGGGTGATAGCAATCAGCCCCAGCATTTT
d_gene: -; j_gene: TRBJ1-4; v_gene: TRBV7-2; abundance: -; CDR3aa: CASSLNAGARSNEKLFF; CDR3nt: TGTGCCAGCAGCTTAAATGCGGGGGCGCGATCTAATGAAAAACTGTTTTTT
d_gene: -; j_gene: TRBJ1-2; v_gene: TRBV27; abundance: -; CDR3aa: CASSFQGLGGYTF; CDR3nt: TGTGCCAGCAGTTTCCAGGGATTGGGGGGCTACACCTTC
d_gene: -; j_gene: TRBJ1-5; v_gene: TRBV7-2; abundance: -; CDR3aa: CASSFGWYYSNQPQHF; CDR3nt: TGTGCCAGCAGCTTCGGCTGGTACTATAGCAATCAGCCCCAGCATTTT